The T cell receptor beta chain under discussion was sequenced for a study of low-dose radiotherapy and immunotherapy resistance in tumors (dated by TCRdb to about 2022). Concerning the study at large: Cohort 1 received 0.5 Gy per fraction every 2 weeks, with a prescribed total PTV dose of 6.5 Gy. Eight patients were included in the translational analysis: three from the first dose cohort and the first five from the second dose cohort. Randomization of trial participants into treatment groups was not performed. Cyclophosphamide 200 mg/m2 was administered intravenously every two weeks, one day before each radiation and immunotherapy administration. Patients in Cohort 2 were given 1 Gy per fraction every two weeks, for a total of 13 Gy across 26 weeks. Nivolumab was administered intravenously as a 240 mg flat dose every two weeks, and ipilimumab was administered intravenously at 1 mg/kg every six weeks. Patients took aspirin 300 mg orally once daily for four cycles, starting on cycle 1 day 1.

The CDR3 covers 16 residues, taking in both the cysteine and the phenylalanine. The CDR3 DNA has 48 bases and is translated from base 1. Via the germline V gene (reference sequence), CDR1 is DFQATT and CDR2 SNEGSKA. Trimming at the junction amounts to 0 bases on V and 2 bases on J, and the germline ends lie 14 bases apart. For sequencing, an Illumina HiSeq 2500 was employed. Superscript III and a set of TRAV- and TRBV-specific primers were used to synthesize first-strand cDNA, so that both TCRalpha and TCRbeta chains were covered. TCRs were amplified with Phusion for around 19 PCR cycles, with a constant-region primer paired with the adapter attached to the V primers. Isolated mRNA was amplified with the MessageAmp II aRNA Amplification Kit, using a roughly 16-hour in vitro transcription at 37°C. mRNA for TCR sequencing was isolated with the Dynabeads mRNA DIRECT Purification Kit. Indexed Illumina adapters were added in a second Phusion PCR of around 27 cycles, and the PCR products were purified with AMPure XP beads. The published analysis was carried out like this. Custom Perl scripts were used to pool TCR sequences that encoded the same protein, to remove out-of-frame sequences, and to calculate the abundance of each clonotype. Any TCR sequence backed by just one read was left out of the analysis. Shannon entropy, Gini index, clonality, richness, and the frequency of TCRs shared between repertoires were included as repertoire metrics. TCRdb trimmed public reads at Q25 via fastp, called clones via MiXCR and kept in-frame beta chains. Rows with a matching CDR3 protein are joined into one entry that keeps the most common DNA and genes. Here the V and J calls rest on TCRdb's processing, not on the authors' analysis. Present in this sample are around 60,000 distinct CDR3 sequences, 20% to 25% of which were seen just once. The ten most abundant clones make up around 7% of the sample.

The time point label, read with the paper, signifies: after trial treatment. Taken with the paper, the label for treatment or condition translates to: LDRT plus nivolumab, ipilimumab, low-dose cyclophosphamide and aspirin (RACIN trial). The donors took part in RACIN, a single-arm, phase I, dose-escalation trial that combined nivolumab, ipilimumab, aspirin, low-dose cyclophosphamide and low-dose radiotherapy. Patients with advanced, TIL-negative solid tumors were considered eligible. This clonotype showed up just a few times. Its recognized antigen is unknown. It has no much larger one-base neighbor in the sample; base qualities were not kept.

This receptor chain uses TRBV20-1 and TRBJ2-1, with the D gene tentatively TRBD1 or TRBD2, based on 5 matching bases in each. The sequences come from PBMCs, collected after low-dose radiotherapy plus immunotherapy. The receptor's source is a male donor with prostate cancer. The DNA reads as follows: TGCAGTGCTAGAGATCAGGAACCGGGACCCTACAATGAGCAGTTCTTC. It translates as CSARDQEPGPYNEQFF.